This TCR beta chain is from a study of prognosis after radiotherapy for stage I lung cancer. By two-round multiplex PCR, the TCR beta CDR3 was amplified from genomic DNA. Each TRBV and TRBJ gene had its own primer in the first PCR round. TCRdb reanalysed the multiplex PCR reads using MiXCR and keeps one entry per CDR3 protein. The table shows tens of thousands of distinct CDR3 sequences, with around 27% occurring only once. With 8 bases removed from V and 9 bases from J, the gap between germline ends came to 13 bases. The CDR3 totals 12 residues. The V gene is TRBV12-3 or TRBV12-4, the J gene TRBJ2-2, with D maybe TRBD2 (6 bases). This specimen consisted of PBMCs, obtained before or after stereotactic body radiation therapy (not recorded which). This receptor was taken from a donor aged 50 or older with non-small cell lung cancer. CDR3 loop: CASDIGTWELFF. Written as DNA, the CDR3 is TGTGCCAGCGATATTGGGACTTGGGAGCTGTTTTTT.